This TCR beta chain was identified in a study of neoadjuvant anti-PD-1 for oral cavity cancer. Study overall: Patients mostly received three to four biweekly nivolumab doses at 3 mg/kg before surgery. Study-level results: PBMC Gini-index clonality exceeded responders' in non-responders post-nivolumab. Each response group had just a few patients in TCR analyses.

Germline loops: CDR1 SGHVS, CDR2 FQNEAQ. V was cut by 0 bases and J by 2 bases, with 17 bases left in between. This CDR3 region has 17 residues. This clone was found a few times. Its specificity is not known. Blood libraries mostly used around 510 ng genomic DNA, six replicates each. Assay: immunoSEQ multiplex PCR; the TCRdb copy retains only in-frame clones and omits some. The data contain about 72,000 clones, around 83% of them singletons. The source was PBMCs, collected before nivolumab (anti-PD-1) treatment. The chain employs TRBV7-8 and TRBJ2-7; D call uncertain. This clonotype originated in a person aged 35 to 85 with oral cavity squamous cell carcinoma. DNA of the CDR3: TGTGCCAGCAGCTTAGCTCGGGTTTCGCAGGTCACCTACGAGCAGTACTTC. It specifies CASSLARVSQVTYEQYF.